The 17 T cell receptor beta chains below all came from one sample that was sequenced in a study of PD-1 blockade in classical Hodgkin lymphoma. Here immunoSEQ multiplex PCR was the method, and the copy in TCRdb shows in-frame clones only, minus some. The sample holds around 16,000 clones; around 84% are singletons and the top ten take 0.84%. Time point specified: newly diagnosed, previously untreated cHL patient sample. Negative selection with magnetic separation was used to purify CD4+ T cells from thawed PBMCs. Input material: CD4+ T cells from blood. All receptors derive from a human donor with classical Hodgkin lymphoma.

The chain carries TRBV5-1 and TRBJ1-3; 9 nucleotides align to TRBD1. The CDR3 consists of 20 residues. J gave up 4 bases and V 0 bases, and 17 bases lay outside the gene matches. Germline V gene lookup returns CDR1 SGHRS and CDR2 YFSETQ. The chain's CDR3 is CASSLDTTGGSGRGGNTIYF. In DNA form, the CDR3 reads TGCGCCAGCAGCTTGGACACGACAGGGGGGTCAGGTCGTGGAGGAAACACCATATATTTT.

In DNA form, the CDR3 reads TGTGCCAGCAGCTCCCCTACAGGGGGCGCGGGTGGCTACACCTTC. Residues: CASSSPTGGAGGYTF. The V call is TRBV5-6, the J call TRBJ1-2, with 9 bases aligning to TRBD1. The CDR3 extends over 15 amino acids. J gave up 7 bases and V 3 bases, and 10 bases lay outside the gene matches. Germline CDR1 SGHDT, CDR2 YYEEEE.

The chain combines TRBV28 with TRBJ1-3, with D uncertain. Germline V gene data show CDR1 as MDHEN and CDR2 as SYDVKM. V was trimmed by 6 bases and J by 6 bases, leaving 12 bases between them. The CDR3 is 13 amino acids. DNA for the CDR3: TGTGCCAGCAGAGGAGGGCATTTAAACACCATATATTTT. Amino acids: CASRGGHLNTIYF.

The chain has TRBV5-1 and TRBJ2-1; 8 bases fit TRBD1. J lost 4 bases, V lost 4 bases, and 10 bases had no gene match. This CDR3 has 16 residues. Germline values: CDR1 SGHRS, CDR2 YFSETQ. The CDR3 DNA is TGCGCCAGCAGCCACAGTGGACAGGGTTTGTACAATGAGCAGTTCTTC. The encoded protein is CASSHSGQGLYNEQFF.

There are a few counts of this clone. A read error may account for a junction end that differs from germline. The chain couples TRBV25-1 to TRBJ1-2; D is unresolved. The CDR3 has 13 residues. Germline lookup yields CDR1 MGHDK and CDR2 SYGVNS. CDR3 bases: TGTGCCAGCAGCGAATCGAGTAACTATGGCTACACCTTC. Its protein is CASSESSNYGYTF.

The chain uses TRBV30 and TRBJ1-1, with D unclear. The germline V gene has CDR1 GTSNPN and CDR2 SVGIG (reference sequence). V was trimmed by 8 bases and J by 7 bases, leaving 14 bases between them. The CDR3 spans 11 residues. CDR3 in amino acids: CAGLRTFEAFF. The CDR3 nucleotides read TGTGCCGGCCTTCGGACTTTTGAAGCTTTCTTT.

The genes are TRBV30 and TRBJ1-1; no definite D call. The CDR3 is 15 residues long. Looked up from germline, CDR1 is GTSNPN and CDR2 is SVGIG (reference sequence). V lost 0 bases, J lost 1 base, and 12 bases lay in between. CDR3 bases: TGTGCCTGGAGTGTAGGTAGGCAGACGAACACTGAAGCTTTCTTT. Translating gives CAWSVGRQTNTEAFF.

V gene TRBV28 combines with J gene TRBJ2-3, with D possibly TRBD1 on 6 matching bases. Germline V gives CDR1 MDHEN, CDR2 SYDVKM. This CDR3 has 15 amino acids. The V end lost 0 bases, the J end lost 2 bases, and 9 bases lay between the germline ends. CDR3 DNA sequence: TGTGCCAGCAGTTTATGGGCAGGGGCCACAGATACGCAGTATTTT. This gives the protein CASSLWAGATDTQYF.

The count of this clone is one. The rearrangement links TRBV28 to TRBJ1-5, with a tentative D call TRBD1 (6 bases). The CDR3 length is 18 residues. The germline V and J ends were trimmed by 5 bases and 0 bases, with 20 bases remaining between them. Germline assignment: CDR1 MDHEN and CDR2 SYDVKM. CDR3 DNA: TGTGCCAGCAGTATTAATACCCGGACAGCTCATAGCAATCAGCCCCAGCATTTT. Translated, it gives CASSINTRTAHSNQPQHF.

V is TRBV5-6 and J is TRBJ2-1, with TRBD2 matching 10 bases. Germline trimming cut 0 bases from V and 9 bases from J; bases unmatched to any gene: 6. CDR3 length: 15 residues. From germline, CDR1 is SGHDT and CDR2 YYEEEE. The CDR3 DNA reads TGTGCCAGCAGCTTGGGTAGCGGGAGGAGTAGTGAGCAGTTCTTC. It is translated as CASSLGSGRSSEQFF.

Written as DNA, the CDR3 is TGCGCCAGCAGCCAAGAGAGCAGGGGGACCTACAATGAGCAGTTCTTC. It is translated as CASSQESRGTYNEQFF. V gene TRBV4-1 combines with J gene TRBJ2-1, with 7 bases that match TRBD1. This CDR3 region has 16 residues. Germline CDR1 MGHRA, CDR2 YSYEKL. V gave up 0 bases and J gave up 2 bases; unmatched junction bases: 4.

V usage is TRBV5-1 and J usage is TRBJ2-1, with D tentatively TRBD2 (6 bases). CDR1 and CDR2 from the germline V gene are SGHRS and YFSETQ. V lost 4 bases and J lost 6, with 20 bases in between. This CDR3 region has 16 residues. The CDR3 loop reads CASSPAAGGNLNEQFF. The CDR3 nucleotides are TGCGCCAGCAGCCCGGCCGCGGGCGGGAACCTCAATGAGCAGTTCTTC.

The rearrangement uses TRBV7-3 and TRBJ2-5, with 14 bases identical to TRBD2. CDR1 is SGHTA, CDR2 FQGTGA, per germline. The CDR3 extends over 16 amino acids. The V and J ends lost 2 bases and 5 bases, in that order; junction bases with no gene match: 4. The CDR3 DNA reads TGTGCCAGCAGCTTAGGGGGACTAGCGGGAGTGGAGACCCAGTACTTC. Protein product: CASSLGGLAGVETQYF. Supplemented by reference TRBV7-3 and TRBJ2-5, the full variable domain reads GAGVSQTPSNKVTEKGKYVELRCDPISGHTALYWYRQSLGQGPEFLIYFQGTGAADDSGLPNDRFFAVRPEGSVSTLKIQRTERGDSAVYLCASSLGGLAGVETQYFGPGTRLLVL.

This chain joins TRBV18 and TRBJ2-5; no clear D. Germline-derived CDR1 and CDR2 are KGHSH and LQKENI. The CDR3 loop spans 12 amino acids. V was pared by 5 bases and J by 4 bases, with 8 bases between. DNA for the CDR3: TGTGCCAGCTCAGAAGGGTTAGAGACCCAGTACTTC. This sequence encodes CASSEGLETQYF.

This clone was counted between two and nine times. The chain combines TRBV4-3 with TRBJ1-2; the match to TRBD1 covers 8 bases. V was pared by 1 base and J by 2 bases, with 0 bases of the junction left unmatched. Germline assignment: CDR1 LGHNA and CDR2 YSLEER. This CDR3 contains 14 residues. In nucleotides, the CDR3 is TGCGCCAGCAGCCAAGGGACAGGGAACTATGGCTACACCTTC. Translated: CASSQGTGNYGYTF.

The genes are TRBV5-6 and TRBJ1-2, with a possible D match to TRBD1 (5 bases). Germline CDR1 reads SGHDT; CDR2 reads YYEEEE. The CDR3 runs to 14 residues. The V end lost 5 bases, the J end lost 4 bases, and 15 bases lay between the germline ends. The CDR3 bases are TGTGCCAGCAGTTACATCGGGGCCCCCTATGGCTACACCTTC. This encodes CASSYIGAPYGYTF.

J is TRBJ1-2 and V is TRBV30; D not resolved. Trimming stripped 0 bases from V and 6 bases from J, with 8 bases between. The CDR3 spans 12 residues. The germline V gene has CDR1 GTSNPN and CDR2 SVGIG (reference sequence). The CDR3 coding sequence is TGTGCCTGGAGTGTTAGAACAGATGGCTACACCTTC. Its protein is CAWSVRTDGYTF.